This T cell receptor (beta chain) stems from a study of control samples from healthy donors and cancer patients. Assay: immunoSEQ multiplex PCR; the TCRdb copy retains only in-frame clones and omits some. The sample includes around 180,000 clones, 88% of them seen just once. This CDR3 has 15 amino acids. Germline V gene sequence: CDR1 MNHEY, CDR2 SVGAGI. V was trimmed by 0 bases and J by 3 bases, leaving 9 bases between them. The receptor's source is a woman aged 25 to 39 in good health. The V and J genes are TRBV6-5 and TRBJ1-5; D is unclear. Sequencing was performed on blood. Here the CDR3 reads CASSYSGGNNQPQHF. The CDR3 DNA sequence: TGTGCCAGCAGTTACTCCGGCGGGAACAATCAGCCCCAGCATTTT.